This record looks at one TCR beta chain sequence and its context. Original processing methods: Reference gene primers were amplified, and this amplification served to estimate nucleated cell counts. Profiling relied on immunoSEQ multiplex PCR, and the TCRdb table lists in-frame clones only, not all of them. The V and J calls and clone size are taken from that table; D and trimming were inferred from the DNA. The sample includes some 100,000 clones, over 70% seen only once; the top ten take nearly 4.5%. The CDR3 loop spans 19 amino acids. The data are from a study of blood T cell repertoires in COVID-19. Study-level information: The study drew acute and convalescent COVID-19 samples from the United States, Italy and Spain. The cDNA or gDNA used as material had been derived from T cells, B-cell-depleted T cells, or PBMCs.

The sequenced sample was peripheral blood. The chain combines TRBV21-1 with TRBJ2-6; the table names TRBD1, a call not compared with the DNA. TRBV21-1 is tagged as a pseudogene. The sequence was obtained from a man in his 60s with acute or convalescent COVID-19. DNA of the CDR3: TGTGCCAGCAGCCGTTGGGACAGGCTGGGGTTGTCTGGGGCCAACGTCCTGACTTTC. It is translated as CASSRWDRLGLSGANVLTF.